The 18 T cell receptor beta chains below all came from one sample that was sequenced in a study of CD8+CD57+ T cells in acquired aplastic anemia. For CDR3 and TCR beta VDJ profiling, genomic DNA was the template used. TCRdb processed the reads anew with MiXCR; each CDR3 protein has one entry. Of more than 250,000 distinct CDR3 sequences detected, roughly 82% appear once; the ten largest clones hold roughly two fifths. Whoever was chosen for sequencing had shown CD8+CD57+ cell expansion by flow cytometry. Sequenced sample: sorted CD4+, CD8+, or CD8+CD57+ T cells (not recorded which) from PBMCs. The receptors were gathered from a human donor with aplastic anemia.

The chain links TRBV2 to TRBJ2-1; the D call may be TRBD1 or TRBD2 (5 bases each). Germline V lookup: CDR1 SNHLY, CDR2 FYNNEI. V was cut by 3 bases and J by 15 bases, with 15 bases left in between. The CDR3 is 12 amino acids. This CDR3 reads CASSDRGQGRFF. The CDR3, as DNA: TGTGCCAGCAGTGACCGGGGCCAGGGTAGGTTCTTC.

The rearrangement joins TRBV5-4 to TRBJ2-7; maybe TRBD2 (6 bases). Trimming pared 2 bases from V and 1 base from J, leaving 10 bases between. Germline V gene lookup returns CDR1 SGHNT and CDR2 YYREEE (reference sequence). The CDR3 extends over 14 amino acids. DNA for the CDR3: TGTGCCAGCAGCTTTACTAGCTCTTCCTACGAGCAGTACGTC. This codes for CASSFTSSSYEQYV.

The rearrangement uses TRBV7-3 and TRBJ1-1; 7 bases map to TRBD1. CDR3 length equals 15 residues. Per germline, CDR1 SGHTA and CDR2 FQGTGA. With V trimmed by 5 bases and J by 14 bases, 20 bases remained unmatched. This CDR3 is CASSPQGTWGEAEFF. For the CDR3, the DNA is TGTGCCAGCAGCCCACAGGGGACCTGGGGAGAGGCCGAGTTCTTT. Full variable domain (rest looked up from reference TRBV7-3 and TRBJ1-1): GAGVSQTPSNKVTEKGKYVELRCDPISGHTALYWYRQSLGQGPEFLIYFQGTGAADDSGLPNDRFFAVRPEGSVSTLKIQRTERGDSAVYLCASSPQGTWGEAEFFGQGTRLTVV.

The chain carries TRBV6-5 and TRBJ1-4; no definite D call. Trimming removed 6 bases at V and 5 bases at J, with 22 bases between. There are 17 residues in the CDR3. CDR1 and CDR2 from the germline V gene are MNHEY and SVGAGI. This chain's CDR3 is CASSLGVNGPANEKLFF. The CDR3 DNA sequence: TGTGCCAGCAGCTTAGGCGTGAATGGGCCAGCAAATGAAAAACTGTTTTTT.

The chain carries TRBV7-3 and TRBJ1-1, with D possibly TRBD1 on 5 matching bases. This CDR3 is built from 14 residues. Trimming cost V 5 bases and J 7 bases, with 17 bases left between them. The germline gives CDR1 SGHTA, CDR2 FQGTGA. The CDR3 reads CASSVVQGPSEAFF. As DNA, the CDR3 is TGTGCCAGCAGCGTAGTCCAGGGTCCCAGTGAAGCTTTCTTT.

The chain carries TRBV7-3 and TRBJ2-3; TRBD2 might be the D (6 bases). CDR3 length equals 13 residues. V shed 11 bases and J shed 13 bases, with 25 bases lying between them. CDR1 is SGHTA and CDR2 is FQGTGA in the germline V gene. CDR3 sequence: CAPGNGGTDLKYF. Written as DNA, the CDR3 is TGTGCCCCCGGGAACGGGGGTACAGATCTGAAGTATTTT.

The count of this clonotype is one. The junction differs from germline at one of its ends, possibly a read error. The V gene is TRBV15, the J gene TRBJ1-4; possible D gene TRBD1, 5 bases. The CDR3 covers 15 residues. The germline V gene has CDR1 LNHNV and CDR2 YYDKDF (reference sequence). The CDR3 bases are TGTGCCAGCAGCCGAGAGGGGCCAGGGTATGAAAAACTGTTTTTT. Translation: CASSREGPGYEKLFF.

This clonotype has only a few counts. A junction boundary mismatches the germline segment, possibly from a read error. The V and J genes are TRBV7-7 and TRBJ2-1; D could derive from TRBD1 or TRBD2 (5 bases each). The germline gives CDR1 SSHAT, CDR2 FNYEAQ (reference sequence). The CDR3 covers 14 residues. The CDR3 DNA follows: TGTGCTAGCAGCTTAACAGTGGGACACAATGAGCAGTTCTTC. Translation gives CASSLTVGHNEQFF.

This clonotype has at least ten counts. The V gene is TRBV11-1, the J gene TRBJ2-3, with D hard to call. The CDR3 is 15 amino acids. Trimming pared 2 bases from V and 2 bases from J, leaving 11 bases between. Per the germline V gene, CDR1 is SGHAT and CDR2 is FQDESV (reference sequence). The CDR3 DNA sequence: TGTGCCAGCAGCTTATTGGCTGGGTCCACAGATACGCAGTATTTT. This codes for CASSLLAGSTDTQYF.

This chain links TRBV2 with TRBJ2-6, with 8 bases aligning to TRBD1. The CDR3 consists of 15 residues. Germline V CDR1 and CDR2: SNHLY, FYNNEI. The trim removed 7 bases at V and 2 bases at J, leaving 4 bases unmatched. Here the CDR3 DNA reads TGTGCCAGCACCTTGGACAGGGCTGGGGCCAACGTCCTGACTTTC. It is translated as CASTLDRAGANVLTF.

CDR3 sequence reads: CASSVAADTHKHYF. In nucleotides, the CDR3 is TGTGCCAGCAGCGTAGCGGCAGATACCCATAAGCATTATTTT. The rearrangement links TRBV9 to TRBJ2-3, with D hard to call. The V and J ends lost 0 bases and 15 bases respectively, with 20 bases between them. Germline-derived CDR1 and CDR2 are SGDLS and YYNGEE. The CDR3 totals 14 residues. The variable domain in full, completed from reference TRBV9 and TRBJ2-3, reads DSGVTQTPKHLITATGQRVTLRCSPRSGDLSVYWYQQSLDQGLQFLIQYYNGEERAKGNILERFSAQQFPDLHSELNLSSLELGDSALYFCASSVAADTHKHYFGPGTRLTVL.

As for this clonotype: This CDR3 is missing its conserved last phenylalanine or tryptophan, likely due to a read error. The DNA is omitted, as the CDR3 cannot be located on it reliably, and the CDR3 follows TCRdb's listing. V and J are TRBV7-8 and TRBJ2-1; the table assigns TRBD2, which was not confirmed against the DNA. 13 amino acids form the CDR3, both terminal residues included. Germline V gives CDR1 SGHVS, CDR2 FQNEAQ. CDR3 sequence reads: CASSFRATGTALS.

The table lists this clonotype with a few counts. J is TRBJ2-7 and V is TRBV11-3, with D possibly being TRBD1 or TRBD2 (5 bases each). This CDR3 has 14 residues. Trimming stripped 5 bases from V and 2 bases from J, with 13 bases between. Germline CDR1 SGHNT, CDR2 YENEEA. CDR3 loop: CASSVRGLAYEQYF. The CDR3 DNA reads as TGTGCCAGCAGCGTTCGGGGCCTAGCCTACGAGCAGTACTTC.

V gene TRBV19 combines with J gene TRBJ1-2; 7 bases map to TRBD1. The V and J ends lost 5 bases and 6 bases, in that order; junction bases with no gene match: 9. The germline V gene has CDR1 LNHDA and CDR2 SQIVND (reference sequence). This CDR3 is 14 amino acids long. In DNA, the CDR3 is TGTGCCAGTAGTTCCCGACAGGGAATCGATGGCTACACCTTC. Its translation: CASSSRQGIDGYTF.

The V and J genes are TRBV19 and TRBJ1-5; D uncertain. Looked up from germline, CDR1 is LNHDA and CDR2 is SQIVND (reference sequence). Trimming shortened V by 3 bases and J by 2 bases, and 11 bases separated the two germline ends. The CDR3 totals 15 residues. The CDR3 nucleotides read TGTGCCAGTAGTATTGGAGGACGAGGCAATCAGCCCCAGCATTTT. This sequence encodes CASSIGGRGNQPQHF.

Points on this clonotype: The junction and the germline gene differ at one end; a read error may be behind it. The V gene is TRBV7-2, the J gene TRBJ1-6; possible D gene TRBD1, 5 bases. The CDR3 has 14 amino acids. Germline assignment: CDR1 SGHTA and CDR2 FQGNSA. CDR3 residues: CANSSDTGHSPLYF. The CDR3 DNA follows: TGTGCCAACAGCTCGGACACGGGGCATTCACCCCTTTACTTT.

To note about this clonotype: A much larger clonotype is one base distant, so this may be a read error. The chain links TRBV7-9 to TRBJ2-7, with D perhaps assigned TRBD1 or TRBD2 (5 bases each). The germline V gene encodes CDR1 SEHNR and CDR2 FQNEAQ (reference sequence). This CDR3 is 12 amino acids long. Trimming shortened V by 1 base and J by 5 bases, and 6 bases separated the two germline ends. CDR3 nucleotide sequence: TGTGCCAGCAGCTTAGTGGGGGACGAGCAGTACTTC. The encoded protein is CASSLVGDEQYF.

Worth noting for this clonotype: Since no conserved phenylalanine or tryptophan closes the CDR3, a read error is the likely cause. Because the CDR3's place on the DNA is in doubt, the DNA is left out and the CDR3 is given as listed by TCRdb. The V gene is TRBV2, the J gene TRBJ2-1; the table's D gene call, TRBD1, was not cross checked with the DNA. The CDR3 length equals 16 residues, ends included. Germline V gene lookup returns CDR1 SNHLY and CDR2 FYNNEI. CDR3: CASSHGGTDTQDFRPG.